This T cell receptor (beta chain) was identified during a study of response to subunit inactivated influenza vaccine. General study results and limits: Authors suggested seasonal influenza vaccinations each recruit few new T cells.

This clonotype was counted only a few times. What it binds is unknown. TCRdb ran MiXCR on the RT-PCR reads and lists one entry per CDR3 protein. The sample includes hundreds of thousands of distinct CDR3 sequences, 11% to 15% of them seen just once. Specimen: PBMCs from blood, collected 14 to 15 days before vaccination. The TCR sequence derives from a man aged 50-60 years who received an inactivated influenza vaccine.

For the CDR3, the DNA is TGCGCCAGCAGCCAAGACAGGGTTGCAGATACGCAGTATTTT. This codes for CASSQDRVADTQYF. The V call is TRBV4-3, the J call TRBJ2-3; tentatively, D is TRBD1 (5 bases). The CDR3 runs to 14 residues. The germline V gene encodes CDR1 LGHNA and CDR2 YSLEER. The V end lost 0 bases, the J end lost 4 bases, and 8 bases lay between the germline ends.